A single T cell receptor (beta chain) is shown here with its context. Its antigen is undetermined. This table comes from immunoSEQ multiplex PCR, and its TCRdb copy is limited to in-frame clones, with some not included. The data show tens of thousands of clones, about 85% seen once. This record comes from a study of T cell responses to AZD1222 COVID-19 vaccine. Study-wide points: Donors were largely white British and mainly female; clonal diversity was possibly underestimated.

The receptor was derived from an adult who received the AZD1222 COVID-19 vaccine. This specimen was peripheral blood, taken 28 days after the second AZD1222 dose.

The CDR3 loop reads CASSDSGATNEKLFF. CDR3 DNA: TGTGCCAGCAGTGACTCAGGGGCAACTAATGAAAAACTGTTTTTT. The gene calls are TRBV28 and TRBJ1-4, with a possible D match to TRBD1 (6 bases). This CDR3 is 15 amino acids long. Trimming pared 5 bases from V and 0 bases from J, leaving 10 bases between. Germline assignment: CDR1 MDHEN and CDR2 SYDVKM.